These 12 T cell receptor beta chains came from one sample sequenced in a study of T cell changes during pregnancy in multiple sclerosis. TCRdb's table, derived via immunoSEQ multiplex PCR, lists solely in-frame clones and lacks some. Of tens of thousands of clones listed, 80% to 95% are singletons. The source material was peripheral blood, sampled in the second trimester of pregnancy. These receptors originate from a female donor with multiple sclerosis, enrolled in a pregnancy study.

CDR3 sequence: CASLFGGESRRNTEAFF. CDR3 bases: TGTGCCAGCCTCTTTGGGGGGGAAAGTCGAAGGAACACTGAAGCTTTCTTT. The V call is TRBV5-6, the J call TRBJ1-1; D may be TRBD1 (5 bases). Germline values: CDR1 SGHDT, CDR2 YYEEEE. V lost 7 bases and J lost 1, with 23 bases in between. The CDR3 extends over 17 amino acids. Full variable domain (remainder filled in from reference TRBV5-6 and TRBJ1-1): DAGVTQSPTHLIKTRGQQVTLRCSPKSGHDTVSWYQQALGQGPQFIFQYYEEEERQRGNFPDRFSGHQFPNYSSELNVNALLLGDSALYLCASLFGGESRRNTEAFFGQGTRLTVV.

This chain connects TRBV9 to TRBJ1-1; tentatively, D is TRBD1 (6 bases). This CDR3 is 13 amino acids long. V shed 7 bases and J shed 0 bases, with 10 bases lying between them. The germline V gene has CDR1 SGDLS and CDR2 YYNGEE. The CDR3, as DNA: TGTGCCAGCTCAGAGGGGGTGAACACTGAAGCTTTCTTT. This sequence encodes CASSEGVNTEAFF.

V is TRBV19 and J is TRBJ1-3; the D is unclear. This CDR3 has 15 residues. Germline V gene sequence: CDR1 LNHDA, CDR2 SQIVND (reference sequence). The V end was cut by 9 bases, the J end by 0 bases, with 15 bases between. CDR3 nucleotides: TGTGCCAGCAAGACTCTACGTGACTCTGGAAACACCATATATTTT. Translation: CASKTLRDSGNTIYF.

V is TRBV5-1 and J is TRBJ2-2; TRBD2 matches at 14 bases. With V trimmed by 0 bases and J by 6 bases, 7 bases remained unmatched. CDR3 length equals 18 residues. Per the germline V gene, CDR1 is SGHRS and CDR2 is YFSETQ. The CDR3 is CASSLGAQGLAGAGELFF. CDR3 sequence (DNA): TGCGCCAGCAGCTTGGGGGCTCAGGGACTAGCGGGAGCCGGGGAGCTGTTTTTT.

V gene TRBV19 combines with J gene TRBJ2-7, with TRBD2 matching over 14 bases. The CDR3 has 19 amino acids. Germline lookup yields CDR1 LNHDA and CDR2 SQIVND (reference sequence). Unmatched junction bases numbered 19, after V lost 5 bases and J lost 7 bases. DNA for the CDR3: TGTGCCAGTAGTGTACAGGGACCTCTGACTAGCGGGAGGGCGAGGGAGCAGTACTTC. Its translation: CASSVQGPLTSGRAREQYF. Variable domain in full (rest from reference TRBV19 and TRBJ2-7): DGGITQSPKYLFRKEGQNVTLSCEQNLNHDAMYWYRQDPGQGLRLIYYSQIVNDFQKGDIAEGYSVSREKKESFPLTVTSAQKNPTAFYLCASSVQGPLTSGRAREQYFGPGTRLTVT.

The chain links TRBV5-1 to TRBJ2-5; 10 positions agree with TRBD2. The V and J ends lost 4 bases and 2 bases, in that order; junction bases with no gene match: 11. Germline CDR1 SGHRS, CDR2 YFSETQ. The CDR3 is 17 residues long. The CDR3: CASSRVLAGDGQETQYF. The CDR3 nucleotides are TGCGCCAGCAGCCGGGTGCTAGCGGGAGATGGGCAAGAGACCCAGTACTTC.

About this clone itself: At one of its ends the junction is not consistent with the germline gene, which may arise from a read error. This chain connects TRBV5-1 to TRBJ2-7; TRBD1 is a possible D gene (7 bases). This CDR3 has 15 residues. Germline CDR1 SGHRS, CDR2 YFSETQ. CDR3 in amino acids: CASSLGPGGSYEQDF. The CDR3 DNA is TGCGCCAGCAGCTTGGGGCCAGGGGGGTCCTACGAGCAGGACTTC.

The chain has TRBV7-2 and TRBJ2-7; D is undetermined. From germline, CDR1 is SGHTA and CDR2 FQGNSA. This CDR3 spans 14 amino acids. V was cut by 0 bases and J by 4 bases, with 10 bases left in between. CDR3 amino acids: CASSLARSEYEQYF. CDR3 nucleotide sequence: TGTGCCAGCAGCTTAGCGCGGTCGGAATACGAGCAGTACTTC. The full variable domain, rest sourced from reference TRBV7-2 and TRBJ2-7, is GAGVSQSPSNKVTEKGKDVELRCDPISGHTALYWYRQSLGQGLEFLIYFQGNSAPDKSGLPSDRFSAERTGGSVSTLTIQRTQQEDSAVYLCASSLARSEYEQYFGPGTRLTVT.

The gene calls are TRBV7-9 and TRBJ1-1; D is undetermined. Germline V CDR1 and CDR2: SEHNR, FQNEAQ (reference sequence). This CDR3 is built from 14 residues. Trimming removed 1 base from V and 6 bases from J, with 12 bases in between. This CDR3 is CASSLEQVRSEAFF. The CDR3 coding sequence is TGTGCCAGCAGCTTAGAACAAGTGAGGTCTGAAGCTTTCTTT.

The J gene is TRBJ1-2, the V gene TRBV4-2; the match to TRBD1 covers 8 bases. This CDR3 comprises 15 residues. Per the germline V gene, CDR1 is LGHNA and CDR2 is YNFKEQ. V lost 0 bases and J lost 6; bases outside the gene matches: 6. CDR3: CASSQDRTTGDGYTF. The CDR3 bases are TGTGCCAGCAGCCAAGATCGGACGACAGGGGATGGCTACACCTTC.

The chain combines TRBV5-1 with TRBJ1-3; 10 bases align to TRBD1. This CDR3 comprises 16 residues. Losses at the gene ends were 0 bases for V and 5 bases for J; bases not matched to a gene: 5. Per germline, CDR1 SGHRS and CDR2 YFSETQ. CDR3: CASSLDGTGDRNTIYF. The CDR3 nucleotides are TGCGCCAGCAGCTTGGATGGGACAGGGGACCGAAACACCATATATTTT.

The V and J genes are TRBV7-9 and TRBJ1-1; D is perhaps TRBD1 (6 bases). The CDR3 length is 13 residues. CDR1 is SEHNR and CDR2 is FQNEAQ in the germline V gene (reference sequence). Trimming cost V 11 bases and J 0 bases, with 13 bases left between them. For the CDR3, the DNA is TGTGCCTCCCAGGGGCCCCTGAACACTGAAGCTTTCTTT. Amino acid sequence: CASQGPLNTEAFF.